Presented here are 19 T cell receptor beta chains from one specimen sequenced in a study of PD-1 blockade in classical Hodgkin lymphoma. Time point denoted: cycle 4 day 1 (C4D1), after less than 7 weeks of nivolumab. The patients all showed relapse after autologous stem cell transplantation, while their brentuximab vedotin exposure varied. Assay used: immunoSEQ multiplex PCR; TCRdb lists only in-frame clones, some missing. The sample records 100,000 or so clones, roughly 87% being singletons. The specimen comprised peripheral blood mononuclear cells (PBMCs), sampled before the fourth cycle of nivolumab. The receptors come from a human donor with classical Hodgkin lymphoma.

This rearrangement joins TRBV7-7 to TRBJ2-5, with D unclear. The CDR3 covers 14 residues. Germline V lookup: CDR1 SSHAT, CDR2 FNYEAQ (reference sequence). The V gene lost 0 bases and the J gene lost 5 bases, with 10 bases spanning the gap. CDR3 region: CASSLAVGWETQYF. As DNA, the CDR3 is TGTGCCAGCAGCTTAGCGGTGGGCTGGGAGACCCAGTACTTC.

The V call is TRBV5-1, the J call TRBJ1-1, with TRBD1 matching 7 bases. The CDR3 consists of 12 residues. The germline V gene encodes CDR1 SGHRS and CDR2 YFSETQ. The V and J ends lost 4 bases and 10 bases, in that order; junction bases with no gene match: 7. CDR3 residues: CASSRDSVGAFF. DNA of the CDR3: TGCGCCAGCAGCAGGGACAGTGTGGGAGCTTTCTTT.

The chain is built from TRBV18 and TRBJ2-5; no clear D. V lost 2 bases, J lost 1 base, and 8 bases lay in between. The CDR3 totals 14 residues. Per germline, CDR1 KGHSH and CDR2 LQKENI. The CDR3 nucleotides read TGTGCCAGCTCACCAGAACCCTCCCAAGAGACCCAGTACTTC. This codes for CASSPEPSQETQYF.

This chain links TRBV6-6 with TRBJ2-5; TRBD2 matches at 7 bases. CDR3 length: 14 residues. V dropped 6 bases and J dropped 2; count of bases not matched to a gene: 6. Germline V lookup: CDR1 MNHNY, CDR2 SVGAGI (reference sequence). CDR3 protein: CASSVGGSQETQYF. DNA of the CDR3: TGTGCCAGCAGCGTGGGGGGGTCACAAGAGACCCAGTACTTC.

V and J are TRBV28 and TRBJ1-5; weak D call: TRBD1 (5 bases). Between the trimmed V and J ends, which lost 8 bases and 1 base, there was a span of 18 bases. CDR3 length equals 16 residues. Germline CDR1 reads MDHEN; CDR2 reads SYDVKM. The CDR3 sequence is CASARLAAGSNQPQHF. In nucleotides, the CDR3 is TGTGCCAGCGCAAGACTCGCCGCAGGGAGCAATCAGCCCCAGCATTTT.

V and J are TRBV7-9 and TRBJ1-2; 11 bases align to TRBD1. The CDR3 loop spans 16 amino acids. The germline V gene encodes CDR1 SEHNR and CDR2 FQNEAQ (reference sequence). J gave up 3 bases and V 5 bases, and 8 bases lay outside the gene matches. CDR3 region: CASSRSAGQGDYGYTF. DNA for the CDR3: TGTGCCAGCAGCCGAAGCGCGGGACAGGGGGACTATGGCTACACCTTC. The full variable domain, its missing parts supplied by reference TRBV7-9 and TRBJ1-2, is DTGVSQNPRHKITKRGQNVTFRCDPISEHNRLYWYRQTLGQGPEFLTYFQNEAQLEKSRLLSDRFSAERPKGSFSTLEIQRTEQGDSAMYLCASSRSAGQGDYGYTFGSGTRLTVV.

CDR3 protein: CASSLVFESPLHF. In DNA form, the CDR3 reads TGTGCCAGCAGCTTAGTTTTTGAGTCACCCCTCCACTTT. This chain connects TRBV7-2 to TRBJ1-6; D ambiguous. The germline V gene encodes CDR1 SGHTA and CDR2 FQGNSA. V was shortened by 1 base and J by 10 bases, with 8 bases between the two germline ends. The CDR3 loop spans 13 amino acids.

The rearrangement links TRBV6-5 to TRBJ1-2; 8 bases line up with TRBD1. V shed 6 bases and J 1 base; nucleotides not matched to a gene: 7. In germline, CDR1 is MNHEY, CDR2 SVGAGI. The CDR3 covers 15 residues. The chain's CDR3 is CASSPTGAINYGYTF. The CDR3 coding sequence is TGTGCCAGCAGCCCGACAGGGGCGATTAACTATGGCTACACCTTC.

The gene calls are TRBV18 and TRBJ2-7, with D maybe TRBD1 (6 bases). CDR3 length: 12 amino acids. CDR1 and CDR2 (germline): KGHSH, LQKENI. Trimming removed 5 bases from V and 5 bases from J, with 10 bases in between. In DNA form, the CDR3 reads TGTGCCAGCTCAATACAGGGAAACGAGCAGTACTTC. It yields the protein CASSIQGNEQYF. Using reference TRBV18 and TRBJ2-7 for the parts outside the CDR3, the full variable domain is NAGVMQNPRHLVRRRGQEARLRCSPMKGHSHVYWYRQLPEEGLKFMVYLQKENIIDESGMPKERFSAEFPKEGPSILRIQQVVRGDSAAYFCASSIQGNEQYFGPGTRLTVT.

This chain connects TRBV7-8 to TRBJ2-1; TRBD2 agrees at 10 bases. After removal of 2 bases from V and 4 bases from J, the junction contained 2 bases not matched to a gene. Germline lookup yields CDR1 SGHVS and CDR2 FQNEAQ. CDR3 size: 15 residues. The CDR3 loop is CASSLLAGAYNEQFF. CDR3 nucleotides: TGTGCCAGCAGCTTACTAGCGGGAGCTTACAATGAGCAGTTCTTC. Supplemented by reference TRBV7-8 and TRBJ2-1, the full variable domain reads GAGVSQSPRYKVAKRGQDVALRCDPISGHVSLFWYQQALGQGPEFLTYFQNEAQLDKSGLPSDRFFAERPEGSVSTLKIQRTQQEDSAVYLCASSLLAGAYNEQFFGPGTRLTVL.

J is TRBJ2-7 and V is TRBV2; D ambiguous. The CDR3 contains 16 residues. The ends were cut back, 7 bases at V and 7 bases at J, with 26 bases in the middle. Germline CDR1 is SNHLY and CDR2 is FYNNEI. CDR3 bases: TGTGCCAGCAACGACGAGCTTAAACTATCCCTCGGGGAGCAGTACTTC. Translated: CASNDELKLSLGEQYF. Filled out from reference TRBV2 and TRBJ2-7, the complete variable domain reads EPEVTQTPSHQVTQMGQEVILRCVPISNHLYFYWYRQILGQKVEFLVSFYNNEISEKSEIFDDQFSVERPDGSNFTLKIRSTKLEDSAMYFCASNDELKLSLGEQYFGPGTRLTVT.

The rearrangement links TRBV7-9 to TRBJ2-7; unclear D gene. V lost 1 base and J lost 3, with 7 bases in between. The CDR3 covers 13 residues. Germline assignment: CDR1 SEHNR and CDR2 FQNEAQ (reference sequence). The chain's CDR3 is CASSLVQNYEQYF. The DNA for the CDR3 is TGTGCCAGCAGCTTAGTACAGAACTACGAGCAGTACTTC.

The chain couples TRBV2 to TRBJ1-1; tentatively, D is TRBD1 (6 bases). The CDR3 is 17 amino acids. The V end lost 2 bases, the J end lost 4 bases, and 20 bases lay between the germline ends. CDR1 and CDR2 (germline): SNHLY, FYNNEI. The CDR3 DNA reads as TGTGCCAGCAGTGAATTGGGCCCAGGGGATCTGGGCACTGAAGCTTTCTTT. Translated, it gives CASSELGPGDLGTEAFF.

This chain links TRBV4-1 with TRBJ1-2; D not certain. The V and J ends lost 0 bases and 1 base respectively, with 21 bases between them. There are 19 residues in the CDR3. Germline lookup yields CDR1 MGHRA and CDR2 YSYEKL. The DNA of the CDR3 is TGCGCCAGCAGCCAAGAGACAAATCAGCACCCGGTAAATAACTATGGCTACACCTTC. Translated, it gives CASSQETNQHPVNNYGYTF.

The CDR3 coding sequence is TGTGCCAGCAGTTACGGGACAGGGGGAATAAACTATGGCTACACCTTC. It translates to CASSYGTGGINYGYTF. The V gene is TRBV6-5, the J gene TRBJ1-2; 11 positions agree with TRBD1. Unmatched junction bases numbered 4, after V lost 2 bases and J lost 2 bases. The CDR3 is 16 residues long. The germline gives CDR1 MNHEY, CDR2 SVGAGI.

This clone appeared a single time. The chain joins TRBV9 to TRBJ2-7; the D gene could be TRBD1 or TRBD2 (5 bases each). Trimming took 0 bases from V and 0 from J, leaving 7 bases between them. Germline CDR1 reads SGDLS; CDR2 reads YYNGEE. The CDR3 sequence is 14 residues long. The CDR3 DNA follows: TGTGCCAGCAGCGTAGGGGACGGCTCCTACGAGCAGTACTTC. Protein: CASSVGDGSYEQYF.

The chain employs TRBV11-3 and TRBJ2-1, with D tentatively TRBD2 (6 bases). Trimming pared 3 bases from V and 0 bases from J, leaving 12 bases between. The germline V gene has CDR1 SGHNT and CDR2 YENEEA. The CDR3 is 16 residues long. The CDR3 DNA reads as TGTGCCAGCAGCTTTAATAGAGCGGGCTCCTACAATGAGCAGTTCTTC. As protein: CASSFNRAGSYNEQFF.

The V gene is TRBV6-5, the J gene TRBJ1-2; unclear D gene. CDR1 is MNHEY, CDR2 SVGAGI, per germline. The CDR3 contains 13 residues. Deletions cut 6 bases from V and 4 bases from J, with 12 bases between. In nucleotides, the CDR3 is TGTGCCAGCAGCCCTTCCGGGTCCTATGGCTACACCTTC. It yields the protein CASSPSGSYGYTF.

The V and J genes are TRBV14 and TRBJ1-1, with TRBD1 matching over 10 bases. The germline gives CDR1 SGHDN, CDR2 FVKESK. J was trimmed by 5 bases and V by 1 base; bases with no gene match: 7. This CDR3 has 16 residues. The CDR3 loop is CASSQAGTGVWTEAFF. The CDR3 DNA follows: TGTGCCAGCAGCCAAGCCGGGACAGGGGTTTGGACTGAAGCTTTCTTT.